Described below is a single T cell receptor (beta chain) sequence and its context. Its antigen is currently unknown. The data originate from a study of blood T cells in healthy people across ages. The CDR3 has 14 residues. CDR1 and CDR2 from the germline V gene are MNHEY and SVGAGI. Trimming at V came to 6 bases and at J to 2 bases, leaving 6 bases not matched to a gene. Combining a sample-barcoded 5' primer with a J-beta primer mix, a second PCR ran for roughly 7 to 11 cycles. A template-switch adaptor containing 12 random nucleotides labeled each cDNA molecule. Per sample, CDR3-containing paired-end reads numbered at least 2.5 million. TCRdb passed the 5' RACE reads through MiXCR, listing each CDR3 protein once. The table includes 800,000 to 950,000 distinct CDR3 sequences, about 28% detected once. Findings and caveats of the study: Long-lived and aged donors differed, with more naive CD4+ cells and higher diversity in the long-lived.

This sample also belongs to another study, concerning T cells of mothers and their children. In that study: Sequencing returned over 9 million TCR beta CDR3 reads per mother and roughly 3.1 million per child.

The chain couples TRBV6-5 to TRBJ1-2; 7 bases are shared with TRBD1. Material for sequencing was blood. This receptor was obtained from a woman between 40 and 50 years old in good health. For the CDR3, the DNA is TGTGCCAGCAGAGGAGGGACAGTGAACTATGGCTACACCTTC. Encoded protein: CASRGGTVNYGYTF.